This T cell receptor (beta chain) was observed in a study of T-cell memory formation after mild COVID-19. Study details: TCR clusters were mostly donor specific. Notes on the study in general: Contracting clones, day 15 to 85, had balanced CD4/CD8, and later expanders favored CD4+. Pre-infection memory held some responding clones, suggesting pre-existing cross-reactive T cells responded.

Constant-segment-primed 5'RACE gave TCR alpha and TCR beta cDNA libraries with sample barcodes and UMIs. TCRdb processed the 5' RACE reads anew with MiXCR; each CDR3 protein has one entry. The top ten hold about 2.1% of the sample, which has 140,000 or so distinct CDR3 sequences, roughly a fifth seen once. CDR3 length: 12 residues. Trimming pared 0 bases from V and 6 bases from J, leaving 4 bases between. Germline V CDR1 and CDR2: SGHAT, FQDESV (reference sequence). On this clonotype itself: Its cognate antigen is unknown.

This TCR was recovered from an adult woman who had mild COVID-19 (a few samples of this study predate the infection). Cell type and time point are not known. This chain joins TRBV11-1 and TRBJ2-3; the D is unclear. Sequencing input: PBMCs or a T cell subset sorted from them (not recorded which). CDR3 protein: CASSLASDTQYF. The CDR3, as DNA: TGTGCCAGCAGCTTAGCTTCGGATACGCAGTATTTT.